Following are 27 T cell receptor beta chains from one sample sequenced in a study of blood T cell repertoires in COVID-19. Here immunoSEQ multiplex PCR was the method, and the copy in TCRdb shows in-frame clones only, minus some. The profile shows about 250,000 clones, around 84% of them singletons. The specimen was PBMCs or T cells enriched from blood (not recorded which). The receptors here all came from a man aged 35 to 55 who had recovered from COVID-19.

The CDR3 bases are TGTGCCAGCAGCTCGGGACAGGGGGCGAACACTGAAGCTTTCTTT. Its translation: CASSSGQGANTEAFF. J is TRBJ1-1 and V is TRBV7-9; 12 nucleotides match TRBD1. The V and J ends lost 4 bases and 1 base, in that order; junction bases with no gene match: 1. Per germline, CDR1 SEHNR and CDR2 FQNEAQ (reference sequence). This CDR3 is built from 15 residues.

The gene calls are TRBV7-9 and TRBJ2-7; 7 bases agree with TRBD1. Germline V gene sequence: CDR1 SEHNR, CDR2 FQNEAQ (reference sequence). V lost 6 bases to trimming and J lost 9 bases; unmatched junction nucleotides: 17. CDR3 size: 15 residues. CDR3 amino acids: CASSQGQTLTQGQYF. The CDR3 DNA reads TGTGCCAGCAGTCAGGGACAGACTCTGACGCAAGGGCAGTACTTC.

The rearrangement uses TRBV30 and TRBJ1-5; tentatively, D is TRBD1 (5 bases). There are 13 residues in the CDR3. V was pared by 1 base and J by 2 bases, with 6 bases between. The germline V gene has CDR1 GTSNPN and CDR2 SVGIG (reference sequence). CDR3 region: CAWSGGGNQPQHF. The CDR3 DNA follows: TGTGCCTGGAGTGGGGGCGGCAATCAGCCCCAGCATTTT.

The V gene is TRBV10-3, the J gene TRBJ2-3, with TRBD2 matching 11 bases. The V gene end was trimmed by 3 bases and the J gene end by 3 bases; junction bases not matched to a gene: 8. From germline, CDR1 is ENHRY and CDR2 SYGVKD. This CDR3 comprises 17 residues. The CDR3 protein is CAISDSPTSGGTDTQYF. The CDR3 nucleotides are TGTGCCATCAGTGACTCCCCCACTAGCGGGGGTACAGATACGCAGTATTTT.

CDR3 protein: CASSLTGLAGAHNEQFF. CDR3 DNA: TGTGCCAGCAGTTTAACGGGACTAGCGGGAGCCCACAATGAGCAGTTCTTC. The rearrangement links TRBV27 to TRBJ2-1; 14 bases are a match to TRBD2. There are 17 residues in the CDR3. V shed 2 bases, J shed 5 bases, and the junction held 5 bases outside the gene matches. Germline V gives CDR1 MNHEY, CDR2 SMNVEV (reference sequence).

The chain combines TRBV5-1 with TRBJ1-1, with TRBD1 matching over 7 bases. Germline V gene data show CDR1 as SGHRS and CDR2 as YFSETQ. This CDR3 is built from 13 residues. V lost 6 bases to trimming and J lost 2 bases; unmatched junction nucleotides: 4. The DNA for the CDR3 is TGCGCCAGCACCAGGGACAGCAACACTGAAGCTTTCTTT. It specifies CASTRDSNTEAFF.

As DNA, the CDR3 is TGTGCCAGTAGTGTGTGGACTAGCACCCGTGGGGAGACCCAGTACTTC. Its translation is CASSVWTSTRGETQYF. V and J are TRBV19 and TRBJ2-5; TRBD2 matches 8 bases. V was pared by 5 bases and J by 5 bases, with 13 bases of the junction left unmatched. Germline V gives CDR1 LNHDA, CDR2 SQIVND (reference sequence). The CDR3 has 16 residues.

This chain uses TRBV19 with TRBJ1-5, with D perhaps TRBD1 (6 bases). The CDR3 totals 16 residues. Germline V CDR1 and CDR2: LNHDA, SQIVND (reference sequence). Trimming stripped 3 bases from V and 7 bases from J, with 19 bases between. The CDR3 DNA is TGTGCCAGTAGTATGAGTGGCGGGGGCGTGTTCCAGCCCCAGCATTTT. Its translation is CASSMSGGGVFQPQHF.

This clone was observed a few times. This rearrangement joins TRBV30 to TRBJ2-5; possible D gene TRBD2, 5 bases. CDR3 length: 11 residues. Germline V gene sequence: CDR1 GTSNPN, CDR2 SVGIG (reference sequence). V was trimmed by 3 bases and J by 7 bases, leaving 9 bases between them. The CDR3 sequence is CAWREGATQYF. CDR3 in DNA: TGTGCCTGGAGAGAGGGAGCGACCCAGTACTTC.

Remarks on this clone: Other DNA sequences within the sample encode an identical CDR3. This chain's CDR3 is CASSLGTGSYEQYF. The CDR3 DNA reads TGTGCCAGCTCACTGGGGACAGGTTCCTACGAGCAGTACTTC. The rearrangement uses TRBV18 and TRBJ2-7, with TRBD1 matching over 8 bases. CDR3 length: 14 residues. V was clipped by 4 bases and J by 1 base; unmatched bases: 3. CDR1 and CDR2 (germline): KGHSH, LQKENI.

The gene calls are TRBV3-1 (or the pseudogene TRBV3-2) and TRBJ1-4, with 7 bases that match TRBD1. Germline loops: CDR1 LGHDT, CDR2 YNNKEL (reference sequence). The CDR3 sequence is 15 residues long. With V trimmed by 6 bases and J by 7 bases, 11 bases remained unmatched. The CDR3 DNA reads TGTGCCAGCAGAGACCAGGAGGGGGCGGGTGAAAAACTGTTTTTT. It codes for CASRDQEGAGEKLFF.

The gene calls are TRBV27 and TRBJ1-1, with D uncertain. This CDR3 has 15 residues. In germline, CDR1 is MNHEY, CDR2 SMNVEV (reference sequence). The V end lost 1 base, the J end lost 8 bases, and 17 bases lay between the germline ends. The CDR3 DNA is TGTGCCAGCAGTTTATATCCCGGGTCGGTCAGAGAAGCTTTCTTT. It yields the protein CASSLYPGSVREAFF.

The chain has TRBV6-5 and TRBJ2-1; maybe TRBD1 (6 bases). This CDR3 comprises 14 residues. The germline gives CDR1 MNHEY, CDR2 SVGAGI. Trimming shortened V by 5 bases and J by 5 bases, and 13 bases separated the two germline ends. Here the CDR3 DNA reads TGTGCCAGCAGTATGGGCGAGGGGGACAATGAGCAGTTCTTC. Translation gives CASSMGEGDNEQFF.

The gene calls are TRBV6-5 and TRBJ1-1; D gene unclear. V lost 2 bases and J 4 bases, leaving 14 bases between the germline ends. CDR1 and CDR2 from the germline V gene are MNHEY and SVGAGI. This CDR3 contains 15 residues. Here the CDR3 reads CASSYGRPLSTEAFF. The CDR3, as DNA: TGTGCCAGCAGTTACGGGCGCCCCCTGTCCACTGAAGCTTTCTTT.

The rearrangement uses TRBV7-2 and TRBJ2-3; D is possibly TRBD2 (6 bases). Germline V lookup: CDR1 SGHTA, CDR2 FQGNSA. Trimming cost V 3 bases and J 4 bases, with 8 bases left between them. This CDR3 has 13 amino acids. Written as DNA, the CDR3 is TGTGCCAGCAGCTTCCGACTAGCAGATACGCAGTATTTT. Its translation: CASSFRLADTQYF.

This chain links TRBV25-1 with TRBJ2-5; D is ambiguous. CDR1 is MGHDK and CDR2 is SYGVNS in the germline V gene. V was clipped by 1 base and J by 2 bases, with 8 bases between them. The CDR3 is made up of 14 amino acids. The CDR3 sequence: CASSESVLQETQYF. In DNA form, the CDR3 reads TGTGCCAGCAGTGAATCAGTGTTACAAGAGACCCAGTACTTC.

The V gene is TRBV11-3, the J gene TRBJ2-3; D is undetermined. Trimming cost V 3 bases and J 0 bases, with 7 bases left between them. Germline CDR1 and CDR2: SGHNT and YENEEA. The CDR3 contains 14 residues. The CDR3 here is CASSFGASTDTQYF. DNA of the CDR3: TGTGCCAGCAGCTTTGGAGCGAGCACAGATACGCAGTATTTT.

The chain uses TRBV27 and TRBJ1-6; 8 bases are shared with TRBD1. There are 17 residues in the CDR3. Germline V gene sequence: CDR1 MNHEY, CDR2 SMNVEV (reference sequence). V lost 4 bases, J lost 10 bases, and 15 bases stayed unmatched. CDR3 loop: CASSSPGQESTRSPLHF. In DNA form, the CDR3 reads TGTGCCAGCAGTTCACCGGGACAGGAATCAACGCGGTCACCCCTCCACTTT.

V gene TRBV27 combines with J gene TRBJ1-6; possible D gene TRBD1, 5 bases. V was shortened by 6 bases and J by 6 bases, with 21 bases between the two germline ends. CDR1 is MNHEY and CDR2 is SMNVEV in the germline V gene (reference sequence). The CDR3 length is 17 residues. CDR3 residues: CASSSPSRDWGNSPLHF. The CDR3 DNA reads TGTGCCAGCAGCTCGCCGAGCAGGGATTGGGGTAATTCACCCCTCCACTTT.

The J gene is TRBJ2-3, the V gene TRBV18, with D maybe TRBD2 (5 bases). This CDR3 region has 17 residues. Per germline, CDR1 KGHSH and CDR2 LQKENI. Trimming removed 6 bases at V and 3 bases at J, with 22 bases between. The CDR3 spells CASSPPGSGGRTDTQYF. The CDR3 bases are TGTGCCAGCTCCCCCCCGGGAAGCGGAGGAAGGACAGATACGCAGTATTTT. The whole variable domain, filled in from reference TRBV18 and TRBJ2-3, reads NAGVMQNPRHLVRRRGQEARLRCSPMKGHSHVYWYRQLPEEGLKFMVYLQKENIIDESGMPKERFSAEFPKEGPSILRIQQVVRGDSAAYFCASSPPGSGGRTDTQYFGPGTRLTVL.

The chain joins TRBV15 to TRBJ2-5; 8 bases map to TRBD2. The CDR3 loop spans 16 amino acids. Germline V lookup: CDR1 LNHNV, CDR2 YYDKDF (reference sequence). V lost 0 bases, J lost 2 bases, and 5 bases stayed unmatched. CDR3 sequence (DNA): TGTGCCACCAGCAGAGAACCAGCGGGAGTACAAGAGACCCAGTACTTC. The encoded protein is CATSREPAGVQETQYF.

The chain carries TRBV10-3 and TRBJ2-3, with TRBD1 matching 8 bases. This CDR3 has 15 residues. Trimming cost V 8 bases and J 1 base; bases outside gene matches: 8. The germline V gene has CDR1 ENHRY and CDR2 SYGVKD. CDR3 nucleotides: TGTGCCATCGGCGGGTCGGGACAGGGCACAGATACGCAGTATTTT. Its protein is CAIGGSGQGTDTQYF.

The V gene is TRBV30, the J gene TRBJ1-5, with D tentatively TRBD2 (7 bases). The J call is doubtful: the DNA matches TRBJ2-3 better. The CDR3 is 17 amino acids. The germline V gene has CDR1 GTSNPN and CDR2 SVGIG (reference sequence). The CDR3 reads CAWGSLNREGSNQPQYF. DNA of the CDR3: TGTGCCTGGGGTTCTTTGAACAGGGAGGGGAGCAATCAGCCCCAGTATTTT.

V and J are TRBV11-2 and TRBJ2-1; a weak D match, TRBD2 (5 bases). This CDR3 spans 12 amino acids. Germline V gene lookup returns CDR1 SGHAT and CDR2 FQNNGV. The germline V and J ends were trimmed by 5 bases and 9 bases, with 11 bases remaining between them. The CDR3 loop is CASSLPRGEQFF. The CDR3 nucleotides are TGTGCCAGCAGCCTGCCACGGGGTGAGCAGTTCTTC.

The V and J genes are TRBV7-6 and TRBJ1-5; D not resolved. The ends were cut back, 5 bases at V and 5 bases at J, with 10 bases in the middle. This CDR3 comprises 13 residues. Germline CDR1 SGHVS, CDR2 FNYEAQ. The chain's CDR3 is CASSPLGDQPQHF. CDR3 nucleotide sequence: TGTGCCAGCAGCCCACTTGGAGATCAGCCCCAGCATTTT.

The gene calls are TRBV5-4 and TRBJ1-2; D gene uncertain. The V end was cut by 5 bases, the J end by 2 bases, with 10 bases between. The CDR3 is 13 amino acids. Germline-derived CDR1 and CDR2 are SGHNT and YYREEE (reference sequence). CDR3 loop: CASRYSGNYGYTF. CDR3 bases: TGTGCCAGCAGATATTCGGGGAACTATGGCTACACCTTC.

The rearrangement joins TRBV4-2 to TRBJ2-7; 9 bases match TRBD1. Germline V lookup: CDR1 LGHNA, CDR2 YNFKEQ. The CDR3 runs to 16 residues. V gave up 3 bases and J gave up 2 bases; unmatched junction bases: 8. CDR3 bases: TGTGCCAGCAGCCAGAGCCAGGGACAGGGCGCCTACGAGCAGTACTTC. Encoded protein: CASSQSQGQGAYEQYF.